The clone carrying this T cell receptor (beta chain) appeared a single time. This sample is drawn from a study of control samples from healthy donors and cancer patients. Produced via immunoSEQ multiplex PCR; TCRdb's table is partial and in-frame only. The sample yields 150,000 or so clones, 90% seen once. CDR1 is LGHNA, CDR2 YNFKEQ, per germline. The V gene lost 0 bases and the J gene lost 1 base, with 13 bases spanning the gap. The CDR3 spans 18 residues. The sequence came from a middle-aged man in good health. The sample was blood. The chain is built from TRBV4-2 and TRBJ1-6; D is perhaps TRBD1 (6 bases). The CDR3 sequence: CASSQDPGASSYNSPLHF. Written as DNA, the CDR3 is TGTGCCAGCAGCCAAGATCCGGGGGCGTCGTCCTATAATTCACCCCTCCACTTT.